This T cell receptor beta chain was documented in a study of OX40 agonist ivuxolimab in advanced cancers. Study summary: Across the patients, intravenous ivuxolimab was delivered every 2 weeks at 0.01 to 10 mg/kg. Those treated in dose escalation had hepatocellular carcinoma, melanoma, renal cell cancer or head and neck cancer. It was permissible to have had prior anti-PD-1, anti-PD-L1 or anti-CTLA-4 therapy, and around 40% had some.

Note on this clone: What it binds is not known.

Study-wide results and limits: Both blood CD4+ and CD8+ T cells showed clonal growth by week 6 at 0.1 to 3.0 mg/kg.

CDR3 size: 17 residues. Germline CDR1 reads SEHNR; CDR2 reads FQNEAQ (reference sequence). After removal of 6 bases from V and 0 bases from J, the junction contained 8 bases not matched to a gene. Here immunoSEQ multiplex PCR was the method, and the copy in TCRdb shows in-frame clones only, minus some. The sample records tens of thousands of clones, more than 65% being singletons. The source of this sequence is an adult with an advanced solid tumor such as melanoma, head and neck, liver or kidney cancer. The specimen was CD4+ or CD8+ T cells sorted from blood, collected in a trial of the OX40 agonist ivuxolimab. The V gene is TRBV7-9, the J gene TRBJ2-1; TRBD2 agrees at 10 bases. The CDR3 sequence is CASRGLAGEGSYNEQFF. The CDR3 region has the DNA TGTGCCAGCAGAGGTCTAGCGGGGGAGGGCTCCTACAATGAGCAGTTCTTC.